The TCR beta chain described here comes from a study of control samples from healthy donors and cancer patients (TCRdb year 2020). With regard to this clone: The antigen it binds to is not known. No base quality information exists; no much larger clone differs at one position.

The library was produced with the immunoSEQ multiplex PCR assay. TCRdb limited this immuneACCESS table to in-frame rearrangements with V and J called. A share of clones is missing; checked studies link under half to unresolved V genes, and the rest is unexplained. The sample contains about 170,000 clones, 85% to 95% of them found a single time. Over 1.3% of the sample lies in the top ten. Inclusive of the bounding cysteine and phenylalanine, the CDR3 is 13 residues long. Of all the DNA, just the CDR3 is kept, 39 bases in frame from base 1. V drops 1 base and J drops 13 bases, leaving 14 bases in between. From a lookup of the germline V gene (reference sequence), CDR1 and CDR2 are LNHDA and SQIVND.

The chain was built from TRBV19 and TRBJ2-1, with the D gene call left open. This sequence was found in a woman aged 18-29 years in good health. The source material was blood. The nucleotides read TGTGCCAGTAGTATAGCTCTACCGGACGGCCAGTTCTTC. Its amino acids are CASSIALPDGQFF. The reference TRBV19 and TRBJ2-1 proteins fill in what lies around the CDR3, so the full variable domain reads DGGITQSPKYLFRKEGQNVTLSCEQNLNHDAMYWYRQDPGQGLRLIYYSQIVNDFQKGDIAEGYSVSREKKESFPLTVTSAQKNPTAFYLCASSIALPDGQFFGPGTRLTVL.